The 15 T cell receptor beta chains below all came from one sample that was sequenced in a study of T cell changes during pregnancy in multiple sclerosis. Sequencing was performed with immunoSEQ multiplex PCR; in TCRdb, only in-frame clones are kept and a portion is missing. Of around 100,000 clones in the sample, 92% are singletons; the top ten hold 1.5%. The sequenced sample was peripheral blood, obtained in the third trimester of pregnancy. The receptors originated from a female donor with multiple sclerosis, enrolled in a pregnancy study.

This rearrangement joins TRBV7-9 to TRBJ1-5; D not certain. Germline assignment: CDR1 SEHNR and CDR2 FQNEAQ (reference sequence). The CDR3 contains 13 residues. V was clipped by 6 bases and J by 0 bases, with 6 bases between them. CDR3 sequence reads: CASSSSSNQPQHF. The CDR3, as DNA: TGTGCCAGCAGTTCGAGTAGCAATCAGCCCCAGCATTTT.

The chain recombines TRBV5-4 with TRBJ2-3, with TRBD2 as a possible D gene (6 bases). CDR1 SGHNT and CDR2 YYREEE come from the germline V gene (reference sequence). The CDR3 consists of 16 residues. Trimming left V 4 bases short and J 0 bases short, with 15 bases between. The DNA for the CDR3 is TGTGCCAGCAGCCCGGGTACCCGGGAGAGCACAGATACGCAGTATTTT. Translated: CASSPGTRESTDTQYF.

J is TRBJ1-2 and V is TRBV28, with 10 bases fitting TRBD1. The ends lost 5 bases at V and 4 bases at J; junction bases unmatched: 10. The CDR3 consists of 16 residues. Germline V CDR1 and CDR2: MDHEN, SYDVKM. For the CDR3, the DNA is TGTGCCAGCAGTCCTCAATCGGGACAGGGGACCTATGGCTACACCTTC. This sequence encodes CASSPQSGQGTYGYTF.

The rearrangement links TRBV6-1 to TRBJ2-2; 11 bases map to TRBD2. CDR3 length equals 14 residues. Germline-derived CDR1 and CDR2 are MNHNS and SASEGT. V was pared by 7 bases and J by 8 bases, with 6 bases of the junction left unmatched. The CDR3, as DNA: TGTGCCAGCAATAGCGGGAGGGGCACTGGGGAGCTGTTTTTT. Protein product: CASNSGRGTGELFF.

The rearrangement links TRBV28 to TRBJ2-3; 10 nucleotides align to TRBD2. The CDR3 has 15 residues. Germline lookup yields CDR1 MDHEN and CDR2 SYDVKM. Losses at the gene ends were 5 bases for V and 5 bases for J; bases not matched to a gene: 7. The DNA for the CDR3 is TGTGCCAGCAGTCCATCTAGCGGGAGTGGAGATACGCAGTATTTT. Translation: CASSPSSGSGDTQYF.

This chain joins TRBV4-1 and TRBJ2-7, with 7 bases lining up with TRBD1. The CDR3 extends over 16 amino acids. J lost 0 bases, V lost 0 bases, and 5 bases had no gene match. The V gene's germline CDR1 is MGHRA and CDR2 YSYEKL. The CDR3 protein is CASSQEAGDSSYEQYF. The CDR3 nucleotides read TGCGCCAGCAGCCAAGAGGCTGGGGACAGCTCCTACGAGCAGTACTTC.

J is TRBJ2-5 and V is TRBV5-1, with 11 nucleotides matching TRBD2. The CDR3 has 15 residues. V lost 3 bases to trimming and J lost 2 bases; unmatched junction nucleotides: 3. CDR1 and CDR2 (germline): SGHRS, YFSETQ. The CDR3 DNA reads as TGCGCCAGCAGCTATGGGACTAGCGGACAAGAGACCCAGTACTTC. It translates to CASSYGTSGQETQYF.

This clone was seen once. This sequence joins TRBV5-6 and TRBJ2-7; the D gene is possibly TRBD1 (5 bases). V gave up 6 bases and J gave up 6 bases, with 22 bases separating them. CDR3 size: 15 residues. The germline gives CDR1 SGHDT, CDR2 YYEEEE. CDR3 coding DNA: TGTGCCAGCATGGGTCGTGGTGGGGCAGCGACCGAGCAGTACTTC. Translation gives CASMGRGGAATEQYF.

The chain joins TRBV14 to TRBJ1-2, with D unresolved. The CDR3 loop spans 15 amino acids. CDR1 and CDR2 (germline): SGHDN, FVKESK. V was shortened by 3 bases and J by 5 bases, with 16 bases between the two germline ends. CDR3 protein: CASSQRAGFQYGYTF. The DNA for the CDR3 is TGTGCCAGCAGCCAGAGGGCAGGATTCCAATATGGCTACACCTTC.

The V gene is TRBV5-3, the J gene TRBJ2-4, with D perhaps TRBD2 (5 bases). TRBV5-3 counts as an open reading frame of uncertain function. V was cut by 4 bases and J by 0 bases, with 17 bases left in between. This CDR3 region has 17 residues. The chain's CDR3 is CARSLGRTPLAKNIQYF. For the CDR3, the DNA is TGTGCCAGAAGCCTCGGACGGACTCCTCTAGCCAAAAACATTCAGTACTTC.

The chain combines TRBV5-6 with TRBJ2-5; 7 bases align to TRBD1. The V segment lost 4 bases and the J segment 2 bases; nucleotides outside the gene matches: 8. The CDR3 spans 15 residues. The germline V gene has CDR1 SGHDT and CDR2 YYEEEE. This chain's CDR3 is CASSTRDSTQETQYF. CDR3 DNA sequence: TGTGCCAGCAGCACCCGGGACAGTACACAAGAGACCCAGTACTTC.

The chain combines TRBV19 with TRBJ1-1; D gene uncertain. Germline-derived CDR1 and CDR2 are LNHDA and SQIVND (reference sequence). V lost 3 bases, J lost 4 bases, and 18 bases lay in between. The CDR3 spans 16 residues. The CDR3 DNA is TGTGCCAGTAGTATTATTGGGCCTTTTAAGGCCACTGAAGCTTTCTTT. Protein: CASSIIGPFKATEAFF.

The chain's CDR3 is CASSLEAGLGEKLFF. CDR3 DNA: TGTGCCAGCAGCCTGGAAGCGGGGCTCGGGGAAAAACTGTTTTTT. This chain links TRBV5-4 with TRBJ1-4; D might be TRBD1 (5 bases). V dropped 4 bases and J dropped 8 bases, with 18 bases sitting between them. Germline CDR1 SGHNT, CDR2 YYREEE (reference sequence). The CDR3 extends over 15 amino acids.

This chain uses TRBV10-3 with TRBJ2-1; TRBD2 agrees at 9 bases. CDR1 is ENHRY and CDR2 is SYGVKD in the germline V gene. The J segment lost 0 bases and the V segment lost 6 bases, leaving 9 bases of the junction unmatched. The CDR3 length is 17 residues. CDR3 region: CAIRTHLSGSSYNEQFF. The CDR3 nucleotides are TGTGCCATCAGAACGCACCTTAGCGGGAGCTCCTACAATGAGCAGTTCTTC.

The chain couples TRBV2 to TRBJ2-3; D is perhaps TRBD1 (6 bases). CDR1 is SNHLY and CDR2 is FYNNEI in the germline V gene. The CDR3 has 13 amino acids. Trimming left V 8 bases short and J 3 bases short, with 12 bases between. In DNA, the CDR3 is TGTGCCAGCGTTGGACAGCCTACAGATACGCAGTATTTT. It codes for CASVGQPTDTQYF.